A selection of T cell receptor beta chains follows, all from one sample in a study of blood T cell repertoires in COVID-19. This table comes from immunoSEQ multiplex PCR, and its TCRdb copy is limited to in-frame clones, with some not included. The table includes some 350,000 clones, about 89% detected once. Material: PBMCs or T cells enriched from blood (not recorded which). The receptors shown here come from a woman in her 30s who had recovered from COVID-19. The CDR3 runs from the conserved cysteine through the conserved F or W. Each record gives: D gene, V gene, clone size, J gene, CDR3 protein, CDR3 DNA. A D gene is named only where the DNA matches it firmly. The size entry is marked missing in some rows and otherwise reads once, few, many or a size class.

D: -
V: TRBV7-2
size: -
J: TRBJ1-5
CDR3: CASSSTGNNQPQHF
DNA: TGTGCCAGCAGCTCAACAGGGAACAATCAGCCCCAGCATTTT

D: TRBD2
V: TRBV5-1
size: -
J: TRBJ2-3
CDR3: CASSLGPLSGGASETQYF
DNA: TGCGCCAGCAGCTTAGGCCCCCTGAGCGGGGGGGCGTCGGAAACGCAGTATTTT

D: -
V: TRBV4-1
size: -
J: TRBJ1-5
CDR3: CASSQVNREGSQPQHF
DNA: TGCGCCAGCAGCCAAGTAAACAGGGAGGGGAGTCAGCCCCAGCATTTT

D: -
V: TRBV28
size: -
J: TRBJ1-2
CDR3: CAGRQGGNYGYTF
DNA: TGTGCCGGACGGCAGGGAGGCAACTATGGCTACACCTTC

D: -
V: TRBV6-1
size: -
J: TRBJ1-2
CDR3: CASSEGAGDGYTF
DNA: TGTGCCAGCAGTGAAGGGGCAGGGGACGGCTACACCTTC

D: -
V: TRBV28
size: -
J: TRBJ2-2
CDR3: CASSLSAGELFF
DNA: TGTGCCAGCAGTTTATCAGCGGGGGAGCTGTTTTTT

D: TRBD2
V: TRBV6-2/TRBV6-3
size: -
J: TRBJ2-2
CDR3: CASSYSQGLAGVNTGELFF
DNA: TGTGCCAGCAGTTACAGCCAGGGACTAGCGGGGGTTAACACCGGGGAGCTGTTTTTT

D: TRBD1
V: TRBV5-4
size: -
J: TRBJ1-2
CDR3: CASSSQKTGGDGYTF
DNA: TGTGCCAGCAGCTCACAGAAGACAGGGGGTGATGGCTACACCTTC

D: TRBD1
V: TRBV7-9
size: -
J: TRBJ1-6
CDR3: CASRNTGGPYNSPLHF
DNA: TGTGCCAGCAGAAATACAGGGGGCCCATATAATTCACCCCTCCACTTT

D: -
V: TRBV30
size: -
J: TRBJ1-2
CDR3: CAWRGAYGYTF
DNA: TGTGCCTGGAGGGGAGCCTATGGCTACACCTTC

D: -
V: TRBV25-1
size: -
J: TRBJ1-2
CDR3: CASRMGGEGGYTF
DNA: TGTGCCAGCAGGATGGGGGGGGAAGGTGGCTACACCTTC

D: TRBD1
V: TRBV5-1
size: -
J: TRBJ2-5
CDR3: CASSPTPGQGTETQYF
DNA: TGCGCCAGCAGCCCGACGCCGGGACAGGGGACGGAGACCCAGTACTTC

D: TRBD1
V: TRBV18
size: -
J: TRBJ1-5
CDR3: CASSLSGGRQPQHF
DNA: TGTGCCAGCTCGCTTTCAGGGGGTCGGCAGCCCCAGCATTTT

D: -
V: TRBV25-1
size: -
J: TRBJ2-7
CDR3: CASSGRQPDSYEQYF
DNA: TGTGCCAGCAGTGGACGACAGCCCGACTCCTACGAGCAGTACTTC

D: -
V: TRBV7-9
size: -
J: TRBJ1-2
CDR3: CASSLRGRGYTF
DNA: TGTGCCAGCAGCTTAAGGGGCCGTGGCTACACCTTC

D: TRBD1
V: TRBV19
size: once
J: TRBJ2-1
CDR3: CASSIATGVGNEQFF
DNA: TGTGCCAGTAGTATAGCTACAGGGGTGGGCAATGAGCAGTTCTTC

D: TRBD1
V: TRBV3-1/TRBV3-2
size: -
J: TRBJ2-3
CDR3: CASSQGRGQTDTQYF
DNA: TGTGCCAGCAGCCAAGGCAGGGGGCAGACAGATACGCAGTATTTT

D: TRBD2
V: TRBV5-1
size: once
J: TRBJ2-2
CDR3: CASSLGSGGRHTGELFF
DNA: TGCGCCAGCAGCTTGGGTAGCGGGGGCCGTCACACCGGGGAGCTGTTTTTT

D: -
V: TRBV4-3
size: -
J: TRBJ1-4
CDR3: CASSPAVAGTNEKLFF
DNA: TGCGCCAGCAGTCCAGCGGTCGCGGGAACTAATGAAAAACTGTTTTTT

D: TRBD1
V: TRBV5-6
size: few
J: TRBJ2-7
CDR3: CASSLVGQGIYEQYF
DNA: TGTGCCAGCAGCTTGGTTGGACAGGGGATCTACGAGCAGTACTTC

D: -
V: TRBV7-2
size: -
J: TRBJ2-5
CDR3: CASSLGGGRETQYF
DNA: TGTGCCAGCAGCTTAGGCGGGGGCCGGGAGACCCAGTACTTC

D: TRBD2
V: TRBV18
size: -
J: TRBJ2-7
CDR3: CASSQWEGIGYEQYF
DNA: TGTGCCAGCTCACAATGGGAGGGGATTGGTTACGAGCAGTACTTC

D: -
V: TRBV6-5
size: once
J: TRBJ1-4
CDR3: CASSYWGGVGEKLFF
DNA: TGTGCCAGCAGTTACTGGGGGGGGGTCGGGGAAAAACTGTTTTTT

D: -
V: TRBV10-2
size: -
J: TRBJ1-1
CDR3: CASCRVGNTEAFF
DNA: TGCGCCAGCTGCAGGGTGGGGAACACTGAAGCTTTCTTT

D: -
V: TRBV5-4
size: -
J: TRBJ2-2
CDR3: CASSLGFAGAGTGELFF
DNA: TGTGCCAGCAGCTTGGGATTCGCGGGGGCAGGTACCGGGGAGCTGTTTTTT

D: -
V: TRBV6-2/TRBV6-3
size: once
J: TRBJ1-5
CDR3: CASSYSKRSNQPQHF
DNA: TGTGCCAGCAGTTACTCGAAACGGAGCAATCAGCCCCAGCATTTT

D: TRBD1
V: TRBV4-1
size: once
J: TRBJ1-2
CDR3: CASSLYYGQGRSYGYTF
DNA: TGCGCCAGCAGCCTATATTATGGACAGGGCCGAAGCTATGGCTACACCTTC

D: -
V: TRBV6-5
size: -
J: TRBJ1-1
CDR3: CASSRVVGYTEAFF
DNA: TGTGCCAGCTCCAGGGTGGTCGGGTACACTGAAGCTTTCTTT

D: TRBD2
V: TRBV10-3
size: -
J: TRBJ2-1
CDR3: CAMASGVSYNEQFF
DNA: TGTGCCATGGCTAGCGGGGTTTCCTACAATGAGCAGTTCTTC

D: TRBD2
V: TRBV15
size: -
J: TRBJ2-3
CDR3: CATSRDLIETGLAGNTDTQYF
DNA: TGTGCCACCAGCAGAGACCTTATAGAGACCGGACTAGCGGGGAACACAGATACGCAGTATTTT

D: -
V: TRBV29-1
size: once
J: TRBJ1-5
CDR3: CSVSEGGNNQPQHF
DNA: TGCAGCGTTAGTGAGGGAGGGAACAATCAGCCCCAGCATTTT

D: -
V: TRBV3-1/TRBV3-2
size: -
J: TRBJ2-5
CDR3: CASSPGRWETQYF
DNA: TGTGCCAGCAGCCCGGGGAGGTGGGAGACCCAGTACTTC

D: -
V: TRBV19
size: many
J: TRBJ1-5
CDR3: CASGTQDSNQPQHF
DNA: TGTGCCAGCGGGACTCAGGATAGCAATCAGCCCCAGCATTTT

D: -
V: TRBV5-6
size: -
J: TRBJ1-2
CDR3: CASSRHGTGGYSGYTF
DNA: TGTGCCAGCAGCCGCCACGGGACGGGGGGTTATAGTGGCTACACCTTC

D: -
V: TRBV4-2
size: -
J: TRBJ2-3
CDR3: CASSQDAGSSTDTQYF
DNA: TGTGCCAGCAGCCAAGATGCGGGGTCTAGCACAGATACGCAGTATTTT

D: TRBD2
V: TRBV7-9
size: -
J: TRBJ2-7
CDR3: CASSLESGGSYEQYF
DNA: TGTGCCAGCAGCTTAGAATCGGGGGGGTCCTACGAGCAGTACTTC

D: -
V: TRBV9
size: -
J: TRBJ2-1
CDR3: CASSVGLAGSGEQFF
DNA: TGTGCCAGCAGCGTAGGGCTAGCCGGGTCTGGTGAGCAGTTCTTC

D: -
V: TRBV19
size: few
J: TRBJ1-3
CDR3: CASRISSGNTIYF
DNA: TGTGCCAGTAGAATCAGCTCTGGAAACACCATATATTTT

D: -
V: TRBV5-1
size: -
J: TRBJ1-4
CDR3: CASSPGGEKLFF
DNA: TGCGCCAGCAGCCCGGGTGGGGAAAAACTGTTTTTT

D: -
V: TRBV5-5
size: once
J: TRBJ1-5
CDR3: CASSLGENSNQPQHF
DNA: TGTGCCAGCAGCTTGGGGGAGAATAGCAATCAGCCCCAGCATTTT

D: TRBD1
V: TRBV5-1
size: -
J: TRBJ1-6
CDR3: CASSRRQGNSPLHF
DNA: TGCGCCAGCAGCCGGCGACAGGGTAATTCACCCCTCCACTTT

D: TRBD1
V: TRBV7-2
size: -
J: TRBJ2-2
CDR3: CASSLFRGRDTGELFF
DNA: TGTGCCAGCAGCTTATTTAGGGGGCGTGACACCGGGGAGCTGTTTTTT

D: -
V: TRBV4-2
size: -
J: TRBJ1-4
CDR3: CASSQDLMEGPEKLFF
DNA: TGTGCCAGCAGCCAAGACTTGATGGAGGGACCTGAAAAACTGTTTTTT

D: -
V: TRBV29-1
size: -
J: TRBJ2-7
CDR3: CSVRHTTSPEQYF
DNA: TGCAGCGTCCGCCATACTACGAGTCCGGAGCAGTACTTC

D: -
V: TRBV5-5
size: -
J: TRBJ1-6
CDR3: CASSSGTGGSPLHF
DNA: TGTGCCAGCAGCTCCGGGACTGGGGGTTCACCCCTCCACTTT

D: -
V: TRBV29-1
size: -
J: TRBJ2-7
CDR3: CSAVHRGEQYF
DNA: TGCAGTGCTGTGCACCGGGGCGAGCAGTACTTC

D: -
V: TRBV11-2
size: -
J: TRBJ2-5
CDR3: CASSSRGALGYRETQYF
DNA: TGTGCCAGCAGCTCCCGGGGGGCTCTCGGGTACCGAGAGACCCAGTACTTC

D: -
V: TRBV5-6
size: -
J: TRBJ1-2
CDR3: CASSFGRGGYGYTF
DNA: TGTGCCAGCAGCTTTGGCCGAGGGGGCTATGGCTACACCTTC

D: -
V: TRBV28
size: -
J: TRBJ1-1
CDR3: CASTTTVETEAFF
DNA: TGTGCCAGCACGACAACTGTAGAGACTGAAGCTTTCTTT

D: -
V: TRBV7-8
size: -
J: TRBJ2-5
CDR3: CASSPSDRIWETQYF
DNA: TGTGCCAGCAGCCCATCCGACAGGATATGGGAGACCCAGTACTTC

D: -
V: TRBV24-1
size: -
J: TRBJ2-2
CDR3: CATSDSTGELFF
DNA: TGTGCCACCAGTGACTCCACCGGGGAGCTGTTTTTT

D: TRBD2
V: TRBV11-2
size: -
J: TRBJ2-5
CDR3: CASSSTRTSGEETQYF
DNA: TGTGCCAGCAGCTCAACACGGACTAGCGGGGAAGAGACCCAGTACTTC

D: -
V: TRBV19
size: few
J: TRBJ2-2
CDR3: CASRRMSGSTGELFF
DNA: TGTGCCAGTAGAAGGATGTCGGGAAGCACCGGGGAGCTGTTTTTT

D: -
V: TRBV5-1
size: -
J: TRBJ1-1
CDR3: CASSFQGSADTEAFF
DNA: TGCGCCAGCAGCTTCCAGGGTAGTGCCGACACTGAAGCTTTCTTT

D: -
V: TRBV7-2
size: -
J: TRBJ1-4
CDR3: CASSPIQGRKLFF
DNA: TGTGCCAGCAGCCCCATACAGGGTCGGAAACTGTTTTTT

D: -
V: TRBV24-1
size: once
J: TRBJ2-1
CDR3: CATSARRWGGTRPDEQFF
DNA: TGTGCCACCAGCGCCCGCCGGTGGGGCGGGACCCGCCCCGATGAGCAGTTCTTC

D: -
V: TRBV28
size: once
J: TRBJ1-6
CDR3: CASTLGGGIGALHF
DNA: TGTGCCAGCACCTTAGGGGGGGGAATAGGGGCCCTCCACTTT

D: -
V: TRBV5-5
size: -
J: TRBJ1-3
CDR3: CASSLSGTGNTIYF
DNA: TGTGCCAGCAGCTTATCAGGCACTGGAAACACCATATATTTT

D: TRBD1
V: TRBV6-5
size: -
J: TRBJ1-2
CDR3: CASSQDRSDYGYTF
DNA: TGTGCCAGCAGCCAGGACAGGTCAGACTATGGCTACACCTTC